The entry that follows covers one TCR beta chain sequence. This record comes from a study of Ad26.COV2.S vaccination and SARS-CoV-2 variants. Across the whole study: Ad26.COV2.S was injected intramuscularly once or twice, 56 days apart.

As to treatment: about 20 received Ad26.COV2.S at low or high dose, single or two shots; 5 received placebo; per-sample allocation not given. At day 63 after the first vaccine or placebo injection, samples were drawn. V lost 5 bases and J 2 bases, leaving 16 bases between the germline ends. The CDR3 length is 15 residues. Germline V gene lookup returns CDR1 LNHDA and CDR2 SQIVND (reference sequence). Sequencing used immunoSEQ multiplex PCR; TCRdb keeps in-frame clones, though not all of them. The top ten hold about 10% of the sample, which has around 240,000 clones, 85% to 90% seen once. The receptor comes from a person aged 18-65 years who received the Ad26.COV2.S COVID-19 vaccine or a placebo. The chain combines TRBV19 with TRBJ2-7; tentatively, D is TRBD1 or TRBD2 (5 bases each). The specimen comprised peripheral blood, sampled in a trial of Ad26.COV2.S vaccine versus placebo. The CDR3 nucleotides are TGTGCCAGTAGTGGGGGACCCGGGCTCCCCTACGAGCAGTACTTC. This gives the protein CASSGGPGLPYEQYF.